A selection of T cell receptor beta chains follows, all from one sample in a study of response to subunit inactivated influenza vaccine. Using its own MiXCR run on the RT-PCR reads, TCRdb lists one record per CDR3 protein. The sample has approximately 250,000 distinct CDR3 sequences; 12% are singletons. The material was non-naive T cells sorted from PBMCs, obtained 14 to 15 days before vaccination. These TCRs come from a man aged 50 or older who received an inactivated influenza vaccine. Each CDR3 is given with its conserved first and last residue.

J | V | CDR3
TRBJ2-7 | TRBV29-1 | CSVGYRGSGEQYF
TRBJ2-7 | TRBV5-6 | CASSWMTGSSSYEQYF
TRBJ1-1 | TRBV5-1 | CASSLAWAGGRGTEAFF
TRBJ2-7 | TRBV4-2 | CASSQESGTEQYF
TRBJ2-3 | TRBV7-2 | CASSFGTSGGRLETQYF
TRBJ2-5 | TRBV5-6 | CASSRELVETQYF
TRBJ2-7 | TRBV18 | CASSPRDRVYEQYF
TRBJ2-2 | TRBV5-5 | CASSFGGLCSGELFF
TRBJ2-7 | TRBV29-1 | CSALGREYEQYF
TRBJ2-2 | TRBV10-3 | CAIADRGGYTGELFF
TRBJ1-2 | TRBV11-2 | CASSLSGGVGNYGYTF
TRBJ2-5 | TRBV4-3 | CASSQDPISSETQYF
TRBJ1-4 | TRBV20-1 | CSAPRTGAPEKLFF
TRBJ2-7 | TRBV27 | CASSLSSWPGLTYEQYF
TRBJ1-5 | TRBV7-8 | CASSSDLDRLPVTQHF
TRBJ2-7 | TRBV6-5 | CASSSSASGVYEQYF
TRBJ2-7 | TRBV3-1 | CASSQDSSLSYEQYF
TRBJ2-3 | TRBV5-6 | CASSWNSGVGTDTQYF
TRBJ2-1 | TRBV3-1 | CACSQDLTSGRQRFF
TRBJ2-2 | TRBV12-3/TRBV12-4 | CASRLAGAPGELFF
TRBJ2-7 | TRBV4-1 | CASSQEATSGFIYEQYF
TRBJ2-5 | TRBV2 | CASSGIGYRETQYF
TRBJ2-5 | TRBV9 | CASSALGGTTETQYF
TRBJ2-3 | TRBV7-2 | CASSLHVTDTQYF
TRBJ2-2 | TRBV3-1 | CASSQGYGTGELFF
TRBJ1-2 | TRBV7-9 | CASSFGPPYGYTF
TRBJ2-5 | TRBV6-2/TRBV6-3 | CASSHRTSEYQETQYF
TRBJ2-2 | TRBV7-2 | CASSLAHGGTGELFF
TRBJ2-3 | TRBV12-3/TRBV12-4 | CASSSRLDTQYF